This TCR beta chain was identified during a study of CD8 T cells in ankylosing spondylitis. Regarding the study as a whole: In ankylosing spondylitis blood, a motif of about eight highly homologous TCR beta variants appeared characteristic. Disease-linked clones were reportedly significantly enriched in matched ankylosing spondylitis synovial fluid. A number of the motif variants had already been described in reactive arthritis synovial fluid and blood.

Comments on this clonotype: Its antigen is undetermined.

This CDR3 is built from 15 residues. V was pared by 8 bases and J by 1 base, with 18 bases between. CDR1 is MGHDK, CDR2 SYGVNS, per germline. Each TCR beta library was made by quantitative 5'-RACE that incorporated molecular barcodes. TCRdb re-called the 5' RACE reads through MiXCR, storing one row per CDR3 protein. The profile shows a few hundred thousand distinct CDR3 sequences, around 21% of them singletons. The chain joins TRBV25-1 to TRBJ2-7; no clear D. Sequenced: blood, either unsorted or a sorted T cell fraction (not recorded which). This sequence was found in a female donor with ankylosing spondylitis or in good health (not recorded which). This CDR3 reads CASSYLAGASYEQYF. The CDR3 region has the DNA TGTGCCAGCTCTTACCTTGCAGGAGCGTCCTACGAGCAGTACTTC.